The clone carrying this T cell receptor (beta chain) was picked up a small number of times. Its target is not known. The identical CDR3 is also encoded by other nucleotide sequences in the sample. The CDR3 is 13 amino acids. V lost 1 base, J lost 1 base, and 7 bases lay in between. Germline CDR1 reads GTSNPN; CDR2 reads SVGIG (reference sequence). This entry belongs to a study of beta chain features in type 1 diabetes. The study reverse transcribed the entire isolated RNA, so it sequenced expressed TCRB transcripts. The table came from immunoSEQ multiplex PCR; TCRdb's copy has only in-frame clones and leaves some out. This table holds approximately 170,000 clones, approximately 9.9% found once. Study observations and caveats: The study found moderately but significantly shorter TCRB CDR3s in all four CD4+ subsets of Type 1 diabetes patients.

This receptor was identified in a woman between 18 and 29 years old in good health. The rearrangement uses TRBV30 and TRBJ2-5; perhaps TRBD2 as D (5 bases). Material: central memory CD4+ T cells from blood. The DNA for the CDR3 is TGTGCCTGGAGTGGAGGGCCCCAAGAGACCCAGTACTTC. Its protein is CAWSGGPQETQYF.